These 20 T cell receptor beta chains were all obtained from the same sample, sequenced in a study of B cell selection in AIRE deficiency. Clones were sequenced by immunoSEQ multiplex PCR, and TCRdb holds only the in-frame ones, with some missing. In the table there are about 19,000 clones, 90% to 95% of which are singletons. Sorted regulatory T cells were CD4-positive, CD25-high and CD127-low or negative. Material for sequencing was CD4+CD25+ Tregs sorted from PBMCs. These receptors were taken from a human donor in good health.

This chain uses TRBV6-5 with TRBJ1-3; D unclear. Germline CDR1 reads MNHEY; CDR2 reads SVGAGI. The CDR3 is made up of 15 amino acids. Trimming stripped 7 bases from V and 4 bases from J, with 17 bases between. DNA for the CDR3: TGTGCCAGCAAGGACGGAGGTCCTCCAGGAAACACCATATATTTT. Protein product: CASKDGGPPGNTIYF.

J is TRBJ2-1 and V is TRBV21-1; the table gives TRBD2 as D, unverified against the DNA. TRBV21-1 represents a pseudogene. There are 20 residues in the CDR3. The CDR3 here is CASSKASGTSGTSSYNEQFF. CDR3 nucleotide sequence: TGTGCCAGCAGCAAAGCGTCCGGGACTAGCGGGACAAGCTCCTACAATGAGCAGTTCTTC.

This rearrangement joins TRBV7-9 to TRBJ1-1, with TRBD1 matching 7 bases. V lost 5 bases, J lost 3 bases, and 6 bases stayed unmatched. Germline V gene lookup returns CDR1 SEHNR and CDR2 FQNEAQ (reference sequence). The length of the CDR3 is 14 residues. DNA of the CDR3: TGTGCCAGCAGCGGACAGGAAGGGGACACTGAAGCTTTCTTT. It codes for CASSGQEGDTEAFF.

This clone was picked up one time. The rearrangement joins TRBV19 to TRBJ2-3; D gene ambiguous. This CDR3 spans 14 amino acids. CDR1 is LNHDA, CDR2 SQIVND, per germline (reference sequence). V dropped 0 bases and J dropped 2 bases, with 6 bases sitting between them. CDR3 sequence reads: CASSIEYFTDTQYF. CDR3 DNA: TGTGCCAGTAGTATAGAATACTTCACAGATACGCAGTATTTT.

This clone was detected only a few times. V usage is TRBV5-5 and J usage is TRBJ2-7; tentative D call: TRBD2 (6 bases). Germline-derived CDR1 and CDR2 are SGHKS and YYEKEE (reference sequence). Trimming shortened V by 4 bases and J by 3 bases, and 14 bases separated the two germline ends. The CDR3 totals 14 residues. The CDR3 DNA sequence: TGTGCCAGCAGCATGGGAGGAGTCCTCTACGAGCAGTACTTC. This gives the protein CASSMGGVLYEQYF.

J is TRBJ2-5 and V is TRBV7-9, with TRBD1 as a possible D gene (8 bases). The V end was cut by 5 bases, the J end by 5 bases, with 18 bases between. The CDR3 has 15 residues. Germline CDR1 reads SEHNR; CDR2 reads FQNEAQ (reference sequence). The DNA for the CDR3 is TGTGCCAGCAGCCCCAGGGGGCACGGGGGGGAGACCCAGTACTTC. This codes for CASSPRGHGGETQYF.

The chain couples TRBV5-1 to TRBJ1-1, with D perhaps matching TRBD1 (5 bases). This CDR3 contains 15 residues. Per the germline V gene, CDR1 is SGHRS and CDR2 is YFSETQ. V gave up 1 base and J gave up 1 base, with 11 bases separating them. The CDR3 is CASSLLGGANTEAFF. Here the CDR3 DNA reads TGCGCCAGCAGCTTGCTGGGGGGTGCGAACACTGAAGCTTTCTTT.

This chain joins TRBV25-1 and TRBJ2-1; D uncertain. Germline loops: CDR1 MGHDK, CDR2 SYGVNS. The CDR3 has 11 residues. Trimming pared 7 bases from V and 3 bases from J, leaving 4 bases between. The CDR3 region has the DNA TGTGCCAGCATTAACTACAATGAGCAGTTCTTC. Amino acids: CASINYNEQFF.

V is TRBV19 and J is TRBJ2-7; 7 nucleotides match TRBD1. V was pared by 3 bases and J by 2 bases, with 4 bases of the junction left unmatched. Germline CDR1 reads LNHDA; CDR2 reads SQIVND (reference sequence). The CDR3 is 14 residues long. The CDR3 DNA sequence: TGTGCCAGTAGTATGGGAACAGGGGCCTACGAGCAGTACTTC. Translated, it gives CASSMGTGAYEQYF.

The rearrangement joins TRBV7-8 to TRBJ1-5; 9 bases line up with TRBD1. The germline CDR1 and CDR2 sequences are SGHVS and FQNEAQ. V trimming: 5 bases; J trimming: 4 bases; junction bases outside the gene matches: 6. The CDR3 extends over 15 amino acids. This chain's CDR3 is CASSTGQGKNQPQHF. CDR3 nucleotide sequence: TGTGCCAGCAGCACGGGACAGGGCAAAAATCAGCCCCAGCATTTT.

The chain uses TRBV2 and TRBJ1-1, with D tentatively TRBD1 (6 bases). Trimming took off 3 bases at V and 7 bases at J, with 9 bases between the two ends. Looked up from germline, CDR1 is SNHLY and CDR2 is FYNNEI. The CDR3 is 12 residues long. CDR3 in DNA: TGTGCCAGCAGTGAGAACAGGGTTGAAGCTTTCTTT. Its translation is CASSENRVEAFF.

The chain carries TRBV19 and TRBJ1-6, with TRBD1 matching over 11 bases. After removal of 8 bases from V and 4 bases from J, the junction contained 10 bases not matched to a gene. CDR3 length equals 17 residues. CDR1 is LNHDA, CDR2 SQIVND, per germline (reference sequence). The DNA for the CDR3 is TGTGCCAGTCGAACAAGGGACAGGGGGGATTATAATTCACCCCTCCACTTT. It yields the protein CASRTRDRGDYNSPLHF.

This chain uses TRBV18 with TRBJ1-4; 7 bases are a match to TRBD1. Trimming at V came to 4 bases and at J to 8 bases, leaving 4 bases not matched to a gene. CDR1 KGHSH and CDR2 LQKENI come from the germline V gene. CDR3 length: 13 amino acids. For the CDR3, the DNA is TGTGCCAGCTCACTCACAGGGGAGGAAAAACTGTTTTTT. This gives the protein CASSLTGEEKLFF.

This clone was seen once. The chain employs TRBV29-1 and TRBJ1-2; D not resolved. Germline CDR1 is SQVTM and CDR2 is ANQGSEA. This CDR3 comprises 8 residues. Trimming took 6 bases from V and 7 from J, leaving 3 bases between them. CDR3 region: CSVGGYTF. CDR3 DNA: TGCAGCGTAGGTGGCTACACCTTC.

V and J are TRBV9 and TRBJ2-3; D gene ambiguous. The CDR3 is made up of 16 amino acids. CDR1 SGDLS and CDR2 YYNGEE come from the germline V gene. V was clipped by 0 bases and J by 0 bases, with 11 bases between them. In nucleotides, the CDR3 is TGTGCCAGCAGCGTAGGGGCGGCAACTAGCACAGATACGCAGTATTTT. Translated, it gives CASSVGAATSTDTQYF.

This chain links TRBV7-9 with TRBJ1-1; D unclear. The CDR3 length is 13 residues. V lost 10 bases and J 6 bases, leaving 18 bases between the germline ends. Germline values: CDR1 SEHNR, CDR2 FQNEAQ (reference sequence). CDR3 sequence (DNA): TGTGCCACTTCAACCCGGGGTCGGGCTGAAGCTTTCTTT. Translated, it gives CATSTRGRAEAFF.

This chain links TRBV19 with TRBJ2-1; 9 positions agree with TRBD2. The junction had 2 bases not matched to a gene; V was cut back by 5 bases and J by 9 bases. Germline assignment: CDR1 LNHDA and CDR2 SQIVND (reference sequence). The CDR3 has 12 amino acids. The CDR3 DNA sequence: TGTGCCAGTAGTTCTAGCGGGACTGAGCAGTTCTTC. It specifies CASSSSGTEQFF. The full variable domain, in which reference TRBV19 and TRBJ2-1 provide the parts outside the CDR3, is DGGITQSPKYLFRKEGQNVTLSCEQNLNHDAMYWYRQDPGQGLRLIYYSQIVNDFQKGDIAEGYSVSREKKESFPLTVTSAQKNPTAFYLCASSSSGTEQFFGPGTRLTVL.

This chain joins TRBV28 and TRBJ2-7, with 7 bases identical to TRBD1. Germline V gives CDR1 MDHEN, CDR2 SYDVKM. With V trimmed by 4 bases and J by 0 bases, 0 bases remained unmatched. This CDR3 has 13 residues. CDR3 sequence reads: CASSWDSSYEQYF. Written as DNA, the CDR3 is TGTGCCAGCAGTTGGGACAGCTCCTACGAGCAGTACTTC.

This clone was observed a single time. The V and J genes are TRBV2 and TRBJ2-3; D call uncertain. Per germline, CDR1 SNHLY and CDR2 FYNNEI. V gave up 5 bases and J gave up 5 bases, with 11 bases separating them. The CDR3 consists of 13 residues. CDR3 protein: CASSPWGLDTQYF. The CDR3 DNA is TGTGCCAGCAGTCCCTGGGGTCTAGATACGCAGTATTTT.

This clone was picked up one time. This chain connects TRBV11-3 to TRBJ2-3, with D perhaps TRBD1 (8 bases). Germline V gene lookup returns CDR1 SGHNT and CDR2 YENEEA. V dropped 5 bases and J dropped 4 bases, with 16 bases sitting between them. This CDR3 is built from 15 residues. The CDR3 reads CASSPDRAGADTQYF. The CDR3 DNA reads TGTGCCAGCAGCCCGGACAGGGCGGGGGCAGATACGCAGTATTTT.